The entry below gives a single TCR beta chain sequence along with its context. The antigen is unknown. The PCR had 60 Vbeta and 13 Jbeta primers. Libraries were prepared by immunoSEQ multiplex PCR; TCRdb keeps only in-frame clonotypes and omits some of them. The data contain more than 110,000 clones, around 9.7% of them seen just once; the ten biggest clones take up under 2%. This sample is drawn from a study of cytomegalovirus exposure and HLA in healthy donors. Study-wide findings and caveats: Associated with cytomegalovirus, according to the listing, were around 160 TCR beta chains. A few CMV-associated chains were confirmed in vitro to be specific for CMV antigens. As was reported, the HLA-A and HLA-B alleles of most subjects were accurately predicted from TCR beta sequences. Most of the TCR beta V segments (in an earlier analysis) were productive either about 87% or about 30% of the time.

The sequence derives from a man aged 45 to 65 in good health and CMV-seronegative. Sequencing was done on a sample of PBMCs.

The CDR3 spells CASSLGQGAGNTEAFF. The CDR3 region has the DNA TGTGCCAGCAGTCTGGGACAGGGGGCAGGGAACACTGAAGCTTTCTTT. The V gene is TRBV7-9, the J gene TRBJ1-1; 12 nucleotides line up with TRBD1. The CDR3 runs to 16 residues. Losses at the gene ends were 6 bases for V and 1 base for J; bases not matched to a gene: 6. Germline lookup yields CDR1 SEHNR and CDR2 FQNEAQ (reference sequence).